This paragraph covers one TCR beta chain sequence. This CDR3 region has 19 residues. V was cut by 1 base and J by 6 bases, with 27 bases left in between. In germline, CDR1 is LGHDT, CDR2 YNNKEL (reference sequence). This record belongs to a study of control samples from healthy donors and cancer patients. TCRdb keeps only in-frame clones here, not all; method: immunoSEQ multiplex PCR. Among 52,000 or so clones listed, around 94% were seen once. The chain is built from TRBV3-1 (or the pseudogene TRBV3-2) and TRBJ1-2; tentative D call: TRBD1 (6 bases). Sequenced sample: blood. The origin of this receptor is a man in his thirties or forties in good health. CDR3 amino acids: CASSQVSAFGGLHIDGYTF. The DNA for the CDR3 is TGTGCCAGCAGCCAAGTTTCGGCGTTTGGGGGGCTCCATATTGATGGCTACACCTTC.